This T cell receptor beta chain was obtained from a study of cytomegalovirus exposure and HLA in healthy donors. Produced via immunoSEQ multiplex PCR; TCRdb's table is partial and in-frame only. The repertoire holds about 66,000 clones, with approximately 96% as singletons. Germline V gives CDR1 LNHDA, CDR2 SQIVND (reference sequence). Deletions cut 9 bases from V and 1 base from J, with 13 bases between. CDR3 size: 14 residues. The chain employs TRBV19 and TRBJ2-1; D gene unclear. The specimen sequenced was PBMCs. The sequence came from a man between 18 and 29 years old in good health and CMV-seronegative. CDR3: CASKASHSYNEQFF. The CDR3 region has the DNA TGTGCCAGCAAAGCGTCCCATTCCTACAATGAGCAGTTCTTC.